This TCR beta chain was found in a study of T cells in Graves' hyperthyroidism and ophthalmopathy. As for the study in general: Peripheral blood was secured at the point of initial diagnosis, before any treatment. Study outcomes and limitations: Onset of ophthalmopathy came a median approximately 6 months after the model predicted it.

This clonotype was seen ten or more times. What it recognizes is unknown. It was considered stable Graves' hyperthyroidism when ophthalmopathy did not progress within 18 months. The investigators amplified TCR beta CDR3 regions from RNA transcripts. HTBI primers were the set used in a first-round RT-PCR of the TCR CDR3. TCRdb redid the calling of the multiplex PCR reads with MiXCR, one entry per CDR3 protein. Here the sample spans approximately 610,000 distinct CDR3 sequences, about a sixth being singletons. Material: blood. The clonotype was recovered from a young woman with Graves' hyperthyroidism.

CDR3 in amino acids: CASSDVGTEAFF. CDR3 bases: TGTGCCAGCAGTGATGTTGGCACTGAAGCTTTCTTT. The rearrangement joins TRBV2 to TRBJ1-1; D is undetermined. The CDR3 is 12 amino acids. V lost 3 bases to trimming and J lost 4 bases, with 6 bases between them. Germline V gene lookup returns CDR1 SNHLY and CDR2 FYNNEI.